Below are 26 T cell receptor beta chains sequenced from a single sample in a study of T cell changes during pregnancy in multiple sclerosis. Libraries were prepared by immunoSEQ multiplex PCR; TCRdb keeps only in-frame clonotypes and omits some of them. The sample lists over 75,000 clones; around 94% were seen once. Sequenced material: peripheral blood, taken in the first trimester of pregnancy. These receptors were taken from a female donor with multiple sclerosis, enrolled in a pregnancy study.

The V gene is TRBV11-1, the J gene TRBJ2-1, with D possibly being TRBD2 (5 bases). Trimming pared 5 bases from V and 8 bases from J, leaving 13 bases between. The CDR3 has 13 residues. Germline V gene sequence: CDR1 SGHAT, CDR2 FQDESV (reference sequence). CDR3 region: CASSPVGKDEQFF. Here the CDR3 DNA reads TGTGCCAGCAGCCCGGTCGGGAAGGATGAGCAGTTCTTC.

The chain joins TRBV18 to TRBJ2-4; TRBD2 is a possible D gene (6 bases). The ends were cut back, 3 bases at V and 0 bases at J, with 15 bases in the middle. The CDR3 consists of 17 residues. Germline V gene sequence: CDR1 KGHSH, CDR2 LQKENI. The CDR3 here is CASSPLREIGAKNIQYF. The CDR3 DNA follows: TGTGCCAGCTCACCCCTCCGGGAGATCGGAGCCAAAAACATTCAGTACTTC.

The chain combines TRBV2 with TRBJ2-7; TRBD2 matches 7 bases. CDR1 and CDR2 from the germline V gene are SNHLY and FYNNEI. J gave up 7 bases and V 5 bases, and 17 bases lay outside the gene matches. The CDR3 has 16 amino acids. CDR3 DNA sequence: TGTGCCAGCAGTTTCCCCCCTGGCGGGAGTTCGCATGAGCAGTACTTC. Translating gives CASSFPPGGSSHEQYF.

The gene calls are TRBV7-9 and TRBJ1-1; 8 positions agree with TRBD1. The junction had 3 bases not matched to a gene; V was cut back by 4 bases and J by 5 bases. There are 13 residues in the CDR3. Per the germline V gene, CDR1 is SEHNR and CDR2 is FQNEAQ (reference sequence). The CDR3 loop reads CASSYTGGTEAFF. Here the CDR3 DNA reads TGTGCCAGCAGCTACACAGGGGGGACTGAAGCTTTCTTT.

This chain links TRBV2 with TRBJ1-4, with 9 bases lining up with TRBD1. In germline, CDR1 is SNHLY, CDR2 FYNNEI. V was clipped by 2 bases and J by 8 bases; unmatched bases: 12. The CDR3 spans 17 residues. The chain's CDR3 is CASSEKVGMDRGEKLFF. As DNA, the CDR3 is TGTGCCAGCAGTGAAAAAGTGGGGATGGACAGGGGAGAAAAACTGTTTTTT.

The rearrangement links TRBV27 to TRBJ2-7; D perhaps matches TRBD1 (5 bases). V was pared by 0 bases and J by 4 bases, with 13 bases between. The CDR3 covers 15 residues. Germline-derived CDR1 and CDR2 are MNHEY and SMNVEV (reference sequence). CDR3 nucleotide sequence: TGTGCCAGCAGTTTATCCAGTACAGGTTTATACGAGCAGTACTTC. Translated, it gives CASSLSSTGLYEQYF.

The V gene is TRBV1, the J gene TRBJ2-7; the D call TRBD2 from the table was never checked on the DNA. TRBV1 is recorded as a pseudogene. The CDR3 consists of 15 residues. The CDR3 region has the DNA TGCACCAGCAGCCAATGTTCACCGGGGGGCTACGAGCAGTACTTC. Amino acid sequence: CTSSQCSPGGYEQYF.

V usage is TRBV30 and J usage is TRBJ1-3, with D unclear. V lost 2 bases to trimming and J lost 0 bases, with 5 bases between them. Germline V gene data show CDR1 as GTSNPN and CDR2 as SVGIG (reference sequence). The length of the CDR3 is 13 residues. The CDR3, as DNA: TGTGCCTGGAGTATTAACTCTGGAAACACCATATATTTT. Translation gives CAWSINSGNTIYF.

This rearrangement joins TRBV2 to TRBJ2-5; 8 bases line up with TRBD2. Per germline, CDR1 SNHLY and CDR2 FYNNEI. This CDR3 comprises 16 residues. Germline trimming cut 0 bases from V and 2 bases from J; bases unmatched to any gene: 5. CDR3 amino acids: CASSEAQLAGQETQYF. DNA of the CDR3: TGTGCCAGCAGTGAAGCGCAGTTAGCGGGGCAAGAGACCCAGTACTTC.

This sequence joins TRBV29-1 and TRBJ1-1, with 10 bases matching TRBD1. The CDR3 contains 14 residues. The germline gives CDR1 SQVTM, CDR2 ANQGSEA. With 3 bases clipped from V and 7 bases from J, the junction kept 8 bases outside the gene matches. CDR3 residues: CSVDRTGGKGEAFF. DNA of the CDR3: TGCAGCGTTGATCGGACAGGGGGGAAAGGTGAAGCTTTCTTT.

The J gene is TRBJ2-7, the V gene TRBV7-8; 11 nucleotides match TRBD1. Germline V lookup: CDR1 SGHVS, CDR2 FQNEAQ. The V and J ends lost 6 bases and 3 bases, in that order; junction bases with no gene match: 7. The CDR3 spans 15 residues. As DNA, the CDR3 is TGTGCCAGCAGGATCGGGACAGGGGGGAACTACGAGCAGTACTTC. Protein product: CASRIGTGGNYEQYF.

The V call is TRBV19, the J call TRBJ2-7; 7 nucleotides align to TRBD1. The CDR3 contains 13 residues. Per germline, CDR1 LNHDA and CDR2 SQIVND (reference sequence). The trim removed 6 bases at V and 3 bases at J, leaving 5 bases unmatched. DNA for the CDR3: TGTGCCAGTAGCCGGGACAGAGACTACGAGCAGTACTTC. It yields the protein CASSRDRDYEQYF.

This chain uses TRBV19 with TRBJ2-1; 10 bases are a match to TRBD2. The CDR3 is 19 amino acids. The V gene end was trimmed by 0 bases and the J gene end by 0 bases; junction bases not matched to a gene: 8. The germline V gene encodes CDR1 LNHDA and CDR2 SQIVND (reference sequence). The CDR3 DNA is TGTGCCAGTAGTATAGAGGGACTAGCGTTACCAAGCTCCTACAATGAGCAGTTCTTC. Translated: CASSIEGLALPSSYNEQFF.

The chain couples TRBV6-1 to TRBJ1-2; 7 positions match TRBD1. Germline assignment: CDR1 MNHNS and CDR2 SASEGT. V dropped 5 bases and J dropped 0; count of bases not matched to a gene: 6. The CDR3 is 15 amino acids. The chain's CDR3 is CASSSRTGTNYGYTF. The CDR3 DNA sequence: TGTGCCAGCAGTTCCCGGACAGGCACTAACTATGGCTACACCTTC.

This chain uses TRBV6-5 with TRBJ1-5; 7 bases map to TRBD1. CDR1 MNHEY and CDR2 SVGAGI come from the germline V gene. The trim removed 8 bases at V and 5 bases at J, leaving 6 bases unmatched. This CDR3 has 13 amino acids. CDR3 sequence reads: CASRDRDHQPQHF. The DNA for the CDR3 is TGTGCCAGCCGGGACAGAGACCATCAGCCCCAGCATTTT.

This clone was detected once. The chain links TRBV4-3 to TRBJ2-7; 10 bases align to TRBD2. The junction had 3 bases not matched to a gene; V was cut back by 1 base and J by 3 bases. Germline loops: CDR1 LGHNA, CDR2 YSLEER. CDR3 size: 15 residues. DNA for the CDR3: TGCGCCAGCAGCCAAGGGACTAGCGGCCTCTACGAGCAGTACTTC. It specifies CASSQGTSGLYEQYF.

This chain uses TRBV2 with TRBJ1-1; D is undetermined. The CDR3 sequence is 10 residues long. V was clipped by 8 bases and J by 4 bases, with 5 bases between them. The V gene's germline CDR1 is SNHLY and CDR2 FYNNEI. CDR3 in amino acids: CASPLTEAFF. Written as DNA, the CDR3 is TGTGCCAGCCCTCTCACTGAAGCTTTCTTT. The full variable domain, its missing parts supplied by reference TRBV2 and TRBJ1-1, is EPEVTQTPSHQVTQMGQEVILRCVPISNHLYFYWYRQILGQKVEFLVSFYNNEISEKSEIFDDQFSVERPDGSNFTLKIRSTKLEDSAMYFCASPLTEAFFGQGTRLTVV.

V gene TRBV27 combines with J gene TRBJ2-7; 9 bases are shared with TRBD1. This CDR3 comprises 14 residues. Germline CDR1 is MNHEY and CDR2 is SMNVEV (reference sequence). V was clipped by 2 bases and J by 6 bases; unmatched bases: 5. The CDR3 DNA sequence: TGTGCCAGCAGTTTAGTGACAGGGGGGCGCGAGCAGTACTTC. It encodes CASSLVTGGREQYF.

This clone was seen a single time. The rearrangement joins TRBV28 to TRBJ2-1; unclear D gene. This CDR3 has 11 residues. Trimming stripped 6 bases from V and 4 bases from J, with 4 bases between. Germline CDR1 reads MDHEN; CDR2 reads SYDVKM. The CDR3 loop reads CASRRYNEQFF. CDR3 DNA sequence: TGTGCCAGCAGGCGATACAATGAGCAGTTCTTC.

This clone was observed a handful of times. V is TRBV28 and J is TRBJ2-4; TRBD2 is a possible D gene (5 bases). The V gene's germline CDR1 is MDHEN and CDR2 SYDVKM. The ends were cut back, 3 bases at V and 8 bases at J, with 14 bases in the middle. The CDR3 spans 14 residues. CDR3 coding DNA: TGTGCCAGCAGTTTGGGGTTAGGCGGGTACATTCAGTACTTC. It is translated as CASSLGLGGYIQYF.

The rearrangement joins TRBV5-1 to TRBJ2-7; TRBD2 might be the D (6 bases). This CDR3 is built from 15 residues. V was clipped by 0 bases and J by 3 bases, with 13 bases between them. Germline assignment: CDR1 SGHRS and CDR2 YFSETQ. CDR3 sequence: CASSLASGLFYEQYF. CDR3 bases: TGCGCCAGCAGCTTGGCCTCGGGACTTTTCTACGAGCAGTACTTC.

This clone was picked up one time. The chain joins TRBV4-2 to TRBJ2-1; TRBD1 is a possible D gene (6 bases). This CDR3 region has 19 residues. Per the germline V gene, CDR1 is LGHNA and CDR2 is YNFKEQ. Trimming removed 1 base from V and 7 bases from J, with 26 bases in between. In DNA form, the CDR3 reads TGTGCCAGCAGCCAAGTAACCAGGGGCTCAGGCACCTCCGGTAATGAGCAGTTCTTC. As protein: CASSQVTRGSGTSGNEQFF.

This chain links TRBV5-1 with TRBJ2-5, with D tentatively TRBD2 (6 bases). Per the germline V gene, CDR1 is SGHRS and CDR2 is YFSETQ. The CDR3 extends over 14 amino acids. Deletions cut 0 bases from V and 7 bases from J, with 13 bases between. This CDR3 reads CASSLEFGRVTQYF. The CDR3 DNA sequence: TGCGCCAGCAGCTTGGAGTTCGGGAGAGTGACCCAGTACTTC. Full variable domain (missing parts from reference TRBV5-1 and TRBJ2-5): KAGVTQTPRYLIKTRGQQVTLSCSPISGHRSVSWYQQTPGQGLQFLFEYFSETQRNKGNFPGRFSGRQFSNSRSEMNVSTLELGDSALYLCASSLEFGRVTQYFGPGTRLLVL.

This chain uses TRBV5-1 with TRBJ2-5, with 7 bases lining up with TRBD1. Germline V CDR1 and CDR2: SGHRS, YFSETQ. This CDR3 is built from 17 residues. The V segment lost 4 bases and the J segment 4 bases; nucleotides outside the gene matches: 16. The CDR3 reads CASSGARGQDPRETQYF. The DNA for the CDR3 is TGCGCCAGCAGCGGAGCGCGCGGACAGGACCCACGAGAGACCCAGTACTTC.

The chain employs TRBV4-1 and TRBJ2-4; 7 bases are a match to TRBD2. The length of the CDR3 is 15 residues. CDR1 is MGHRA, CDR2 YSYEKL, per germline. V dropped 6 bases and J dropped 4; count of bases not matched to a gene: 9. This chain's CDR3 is CASRERAGAKNIQYF. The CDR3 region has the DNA TGCGCCAGCAGGGAGCGGGCGGGAGCTAAAAACATTCAGTACTTC.

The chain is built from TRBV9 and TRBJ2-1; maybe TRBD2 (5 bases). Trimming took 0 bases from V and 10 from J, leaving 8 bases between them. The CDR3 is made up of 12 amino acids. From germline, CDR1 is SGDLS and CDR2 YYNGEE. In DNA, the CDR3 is TGTGCCAGCAGCGTAGGTCCGGGGGAGCAGTTCTTC. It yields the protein CASSVGPGEQFF.